The source of this TCR beta chain is a study of shared clonotypes between healthy human individuals. Study-wide results and limits: About 5% was the fraction of naive CD4 clonotypes found shared across several donors.

Trimming took 11 bases from V and 4 from J; bases not matched to a gene: 13. The CDR3 contains 15 residues. Per germline, CDR1 MDHEN and CDR2 SYDVKM. Concerning this clone: As yet, its antigen is unknown.

Naive-designated CD8 cells lacked CD45RO, were positively enriched for CCR7, and omitted terminally differentiated effector memory CD45RA+ cells. Data came from immunoSEQ multiplex PCR; TCRdb stores just in-frame clones and leaves some out. The repertoire consists of millions of clones, with about 95% occurring once and the leading ten covering about 1.1%. The specimen sequenced was naive CD8+ T cells sorted from blood. The sequence was collected from a man younger than 30 in good health. The rearrangement links TRBV28 to TRBJ2-1, with TRBD2 matching over 8 bases. The CDR3 loop reads CAAPPSREVYNEQFF. The CDR3 coding sequence is TGTGCCGCACCTCCGTCGCGGGAGGTATACAATGAGCAGTTCTTC.